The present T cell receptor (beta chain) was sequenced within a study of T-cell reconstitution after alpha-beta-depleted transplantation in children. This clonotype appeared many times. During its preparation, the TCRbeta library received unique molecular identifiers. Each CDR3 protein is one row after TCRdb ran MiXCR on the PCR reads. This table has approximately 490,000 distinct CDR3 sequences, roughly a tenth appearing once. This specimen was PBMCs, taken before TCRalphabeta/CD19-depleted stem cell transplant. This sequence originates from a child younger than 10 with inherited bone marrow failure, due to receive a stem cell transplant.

The CDR3 here is CASSLVGVGQETQYF. For the CDR3, the DNA is TGTGCCAGCAGCTTGGTGGGGGTTGGGCAAGAGACCCAGTACTTC. This sequence joins TRBV5-6 and TRBJ2-5, with D perhaps assigned TRBD1 or TRBD2 (5 bases each). V was pared by 0 bases and J by 2 bases, with 11 bases between. In germline, CDR1 is SGHDT, CDR2 YYEEEE. This CDR3 comprises 15 residues.